Below, one T cell receptor beta chain is given with its context. Clones were sequenced by immunoSEQ multiplex PCR, and TCRdb holds only the in-frame ones, with some missing. This sample has 95,000 to 100,000 clones, with around 88% found just once. The data stem from a study of control samples from healthy donors and cancer patients. The CDR3 has 16 residues. The germline V and J ends were trimmed by 7 bases and 4 bases, with 22 bases remaining between them. Germline V lookup: CDR1 SEHNR, CDR2 FQNEAQ (reference sequence). The sequence was collected from a young man in good health. The V gene is TRBV7-9, the J gene TRBJ1-1, with D perhaps matching TRBD1 (5 bases). The sample taken for sequencing was blood. The CDR3, as DNA: TGTGCCAGCACATCCACCCCCGGGGCGCGGAGCACTGAAGCTTTCTTT. This encodes CASTSTPGARSTEAFF.